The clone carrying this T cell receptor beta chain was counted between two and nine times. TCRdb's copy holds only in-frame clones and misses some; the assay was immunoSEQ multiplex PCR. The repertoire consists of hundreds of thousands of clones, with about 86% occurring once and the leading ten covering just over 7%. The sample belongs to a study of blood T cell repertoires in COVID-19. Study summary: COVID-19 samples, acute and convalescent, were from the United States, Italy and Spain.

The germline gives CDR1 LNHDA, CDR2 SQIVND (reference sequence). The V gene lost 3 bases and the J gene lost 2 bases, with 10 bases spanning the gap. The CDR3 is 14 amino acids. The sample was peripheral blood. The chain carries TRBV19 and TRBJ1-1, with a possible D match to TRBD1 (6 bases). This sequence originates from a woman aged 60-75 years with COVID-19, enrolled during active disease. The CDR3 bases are TGTGCCAGTAGTATCGGGACACACAACACTGAAGCTTTCTTT. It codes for CASSIGTHNTEAFF.